This TCR beta chain was obtained from a study of CD8+CD57+ T cells in acquired aplastic anemia. Overall study context: DNA recovered from sorted CD4+ and CD8+ cells had a mean of about 3 ug. General observations from the study: The study identified roughly 29 CD8+ CDR3 sequences shared by patients and controls. Patients versus controls showed no significant CD8+ Simpson's diversity difference.

Profiling of TCR beta VDJ combinations and CDR3 sequences used genomic DNA as template. TCRdb re-analysed the reads in MiXCR, keeping a single row per CDR3 protein. The sample yields 150,000 to 200,000 distinct CDR3 sequences, around 45% seen once. The CDR3 loop spans 14 amino acids. V lost 3 bases and J lost 4, with 10 bases in between. Turning to this clonotype: No antigen is known for it.

The sequence derives from a human donor in good health. The chain couples TRBV7-1 to TRBJ2-1, with D perhaps TRBD1 (6 bases). TRBV7-1 is annotated as an ORF whose role is uncertain. Sequencing used sorted CD4+, CD8+, or CD8+CD57+ T cells (not recorded which) from PBMCs. CDR3 amino acids: CASSSGTPYNEQFF. Written as DNA, the CDR3 is TGTGCCAGCAGCTCCGGGACACCTTACAATGAGCAGTTCTTC.